The T cell receptor beta chain described here comes from a study of early T cells in non-severe SARS-CoV-2 infection. From germline, CDR1 is MNHEY and CDR2 SVGAGI. V lost 7 bases and J lost 3, with 6 bases in between. There are 11 residues in the CDR3. The table lists this clonotype with a few counts. TCRdb ran MiXCR on the 5' RACE reads and lists one entry per CDR3 protein. This table holds under 75,000 distinct CDR3 sequences, 12% found once. The sequence came from an adult who was a healthcare worker with PCR-confirmed SARS-CoV-2 infection or an uninfected control (not recorded which). The chain is built from TRBV6-5 and TRBJ1-1; D gene ambiguous. Sequenced: whole blood. Here the CDR3 DNA reads TGTGCCAGCACAGATTACACTGAAGCTTTCTTT. It specifies CASTDYTEAFF.